Each of the 29 T cell receptor beta chains below was sequenced from the same sample in a study of shared clonotypes between healthy human individuals. Produced via immunoSEQ multiplex PCR; TCRdb's table is partial and in-frame only. The table has a few million clones, around 95% seen once; the top ten hold around 0.13%. Sequences were obtained from naive CD4+ T cells sorted from blood. The subset denotes: CD45RA+ positively selected. These receptors all stem from a man between 18 and 29 years old in good health.

The chain recombines TRBV6-5 with TRBJ2-7; possibly TRBD1 for D (6 bases). Trimming took off 5 bases at V and 3 bases at J, with 11 bases between the two ends. The CDR3 is 13 residues long. Germline V lookup: CDR1 MNHEY, CDR2 SVGAGI. CDR3 in amino acids: CASSLGQSYEQYF. The DNA of the CDR3 is TGTGCCAGCAGTCTAGGACAGAGCTACGAGCAGTACTTC.

The gene calls are TRBV5-5 and TRBJ1-4; no clear D. Between the trimmed V and J ends, which lost 1 base and 5 bases, there was a span of 12 bases. The germline CDR1 and CDR2 sequences are SGHKS and YYEKEE (reference sequence). CDR3 size: 15 residues. The CDR3 is CASSLPAGLNEKLFF. The CDR3 DNA sequence: TGTGCCAGCAGCTTGCCGGCGGGTCTGAATGAAAAACTGTTTTTT.

The chain carries TRBV30 and TRBJ2-5, with 8 bases fitting TRBD1. Germline V gene sequence: CDR1 GTSNPN, CDR2 SVGIG (reference sequence). This CDR3 has 14 amino acids. V was clipped by 0 bases and J by 6 bases; unmatched bases: 6. The CDR3 reads CAWSVGQGRQTQYF. In DNA form, the CDR3 reads TGTGCCTGGAGTGTAGGACAGGGACGGCAGACCCAGTACTTC.

With respect to this clone: The same CDR3 also results from other DNA sequences found in this sample. The chain has TRBV11-2 and TRBJ1-2; D gene uncertain. Looked up from germline, CDR1 is SGHAT and CDR2 is FQNNGV. The CDR3 is 14 amino acids. Trimming shortened V by 0 bases and J by 4 bases, and 9 bases separated the two germline ends. The CDR3 region is CASSLDRSGYGYTF. The CDR3 coding sequence is TGTGCCAGCAGCTTAGATAGATCAGGCTATGGCTACACCTTC.

The chain recombines TRBV5-1 with TRBJ1-6, with D possibly TRBD1 on 5 matching bases. The ends were cut back, 6 bases at V and 9 bases at J, with 19 bases in the middle. Germline loops: CDR1 SGHRS, CDR2 YFSETQ. The CDR3 runs to 15 residues. The DNA of the CDR3 is TGCGCCAGCAACTCTGGAGGGCCCCAGGGTTCACCCCTCCACTTT. Translated, it gives CASNSGGPQGSPLHF.

J is TRBJ2-7 and V is TRBV6-5; 14 nucleotides agree with TRBD2. The CDR3 contains 16 residues. The germline V gene has CDR1 MNHEY and CDR2 SVGAGI. Trimming at V came to 4 bases and at J to 5 bases, leaving 7 bases not matched to a gene. CDR3 in DNA: TGTGCCAGCAGTTCCTTAGGACTAGCGGGAGGAAACGAGCAGTACTTC. It codes for CASSSLGLAGGNEQYF.

V is TRBV5-1 and J is TRBJ1-4; D is uncertain. From germline, CDR1 is SGHRS and CDR2 YFSETQ. The CDR3 covers 13 residues. V was pared by 4 bases and J by 10 bases, with 14 bases between. The CDR3 bases are TGCGCCAGCAGCCACATTTCGGAGGGAAAACTGTTTTTT. The encoded protein is CASSHISEGKLFF.

V is TRBV10-3 and J is TRBJ2-1; the D gene is possibly TRBD1 (5 bases). This CDR3 has 14 amino acids. CDR1 is ENHRY, CDR2 SYGVKD, per germline. Trimming took 4 bases from V and 6 from J, leaving 13 bases between them. CDR3 DNA sequence: TGTGCCATCAGTGTCGAACTGGGGCTCAATGAGCAGTTCTTC. Translated, it gives CAISVELGLNEQFF.

This chain links TRBV28 with TRBJ1-6; TRBD1 is a possible D gene (5 bases). This CDR3 has 15 amino acids. Germline CDR1 MDHEN, CDR2 SYDVKM. Trimming stripped 7 bases from V and 5 bases from J, with 15 bases between. Written as DNA, the CDR3 is TGTGCCAGCACCTCCACAGGACCCGATAATTCACCCCTCCACTTT. This gives the protein CASTSTGPDNSPLHF.

In this sample, this clone turned up once. The rearrangement joins TRBV18 to TRBJ2-7; D is unclear. The CDR3 runs 14 residues. Trimming pared 0 bases from V and 2 bases from J, leaving 8 bases between. The V gene's germline CDR1 is KGHSH and CDR2 LQKENI. The CDR3 protein is CASSPPSSAYEQYF. CDR3 bases: TGTGCCAGCTCACCACCTAGCTCTGCCTACGAGCAGTACTTC.

The rearrangement links TRBV10-1 to TRBJ2-1, with D unresolved. CDR1 WNHNN and CDR2 SYGVQD come from the germline V gene (reference sequence). The CDR3 is 15 residues long. The ends were cut back, 0 bases at V and 8 bases at J, with 14 bases in the middle. The CDR3 sequence is CASSESGLAEDEQFF. The CDR3 DNA sequence: TGCGCCAGCAGTGAGTCAGGCTTAGCCGAAGATGAGCAGTTCTTC.

The V gene is TRBV6-5, the J gene TRBJ1-1; unclear D gene. Trimming stripped 6 bases from V and 4 bases from J, with 9 bases between. From germline, CDR1 is MNHEY and CDR2 SVGAGI. The CDR3 sequence is 12 residues long. The DNA for the CDR3 is TGTGCCAGCAGCCGGACCCCCACTGAAGCTTTCTTT. Residues: CASSRTPTEAFF.

The chain has TRBV5-8 and TRBJ2-7, with D possibly matching TRBD2 (6 bases). CDR3 length: 15 residues. Germline CDR1 SGHTS, CDR2 YDEGEE. V dropped 1 base and J dropped 0 bases, with 11 bases sitting between them. The CDR3 nucleotides are TGTGCCAGCAGCTTGAGTGACGGGAGCTCCTACGAGCAGTACTTC. Residues: CASSLSDGSSYEQYF. Looking up the rest from reference TRBV5-8 and TRBJ2-7 gives the full variable domain: EAGVTQSPTHLIKTRGQQATLRCSPISGHTSVYWYQQALGLGLQFLLWYDEGEERNRGNFPPRFSGRQFPNYSSELNVNALELEDSALYLCASSLSDGSSYEQYFGPGTRLTVT.

This clone occurred once. The same CDR3 is also encoded by other DNA sequences in this sample. The CDR3 spells CASSLQGAGNTIYF. CDR3 DNA sequence: TGTGCCAGCAGCCTCCAGGGAGCCGGAAACACCATATATTTT. The chain recombines TRBV7-2 with TRBJ1-3; a possible D gene is TRBD1 (5 bases). V dropped 5 bases and J dropped 4 bases, with 12 bases sitting between them. The germline CDR1 and CDR2 sequences are SGHTA and FQGNSA. The CDR3 consists of 14 residues.

V gene TRBV14 combines with J gene TRBJ1-1; D perhaps matches TRBD1 (5 bases). Trimming took 6 bases from V and 6 from J, leaving 26 bases between them. The germline CDR1 and CDR2 sequences are SGHDN and FVKESK. The CDR3 runs 17 residues. The CDR3 DNA reads TGTGCCAGCAGTCAGAGACGTTGGGGACTTCCCAGCGCTGAAGCTTTCTTT. It specifies CASSQRRWGLPSAEAFF.

This chain connects TRBV30 to TRBJ2-2; 7 bases match TRBD2. Germline lookup yields CDR1 GTSNPN and CDR2 SVGIG (reference sequence). The V gene end was trimmed by 4 bases and the J gene end by 4 bases; junction bases not matched to a gene: 6. The CDR3 runs to 14 residues. The CDR3 reads CAWKSGKGTGELFF. DNA for the CDR3: TGTGCCTGGAAAAGCGGGAAGGGCACCGGGGAGCTGTTTTTT.

A single count supports this clone. The V and J genes are TRBV18 and TRBJ1-2; 8 nucleotides line up with TRBD1. The CDR3 has 14 amino acids. V lost 4 bases, J lost 8 bases, and 9 bases stayed unmatched. The germline gives CDR1 KGHSH, CDR2 LQKENI. CDR3 residues: CASSRGTGERGYTF. The CDR3 coding sequence is TGTGCCAGCTCACGTGGGACAGGTGAACGCGGCTACACCTTC.

This clone occurred once. V usage is TRBV28 and J usage is TRBJ1-6, with TRBD1 as a possible D gene (6 bases). Deletions cut 6 bases from V and 6 bases from J, with 18 bases between. The CDR3 runs 16 residues. Per germline, CDR1 MDHEN and CDR2 SYDVKM. This CDR3 is CASRPQGHPVNSPLHF. The CDR3 coding sequence is TGTGCCAGCAGACCACAGGGCCACCCTGTTAATTCACCCCTCCACTTT.

J is TRBJ2-5 and V is TRBV2, with TRBD1 identical over 7 bases. The CDR3 is 15 residues long. Germline CDR1 reads SNHLY; CDR2 reads FYNNEI. V was clipped by 4 bases and J by 5 bases; unmatched bases: 10. The CDR3 coding sequence is TGTGCCAGCAGTGTAGGAGACAGGGATGTGGAGACCCAGTACTTC. It codes for CASSVGDRDVETQYF.

The genes are TRBV18 and TRBJ2-7; 10 bases line up with TRBD2. J gave up 3 bases and V 5 bases, and 4 bases lay outside the gene matches. CDR3 size: 14 residues. Germline V gives CDR1 KGHSH, CDR2 LQKENI. The DNA for the CDR3 is TGTGCCAGCTCATCCACTAGCGGGGTCTACGAGCAGTACTTC. Its protein is CASSSTSGVYEQYF.

J is TRBJ2-6 and V is TRBV29-1, with D unresolved. Between the trimmed V and J ends, which lost 4 bases and 0 bases, there was a span of 10 bases. The V gene's germline CDR1 is SQVTM and CDR2 ANQGSEA. The CDR3 is made up of 15 amino acids. The CDR3 loop is CSVGLSNSGANVLTF. The CDR3 coding sequence is TGCAGCGTTGGGCTCTCCAACTCTGGGGCCAACGTCCTGACTTTC.

V gene TRBV27 combines with J gene TRBJ1-5; a weak D match, TRBD1 (6 bases). The V and J ends lost 6 bases and 7 bases respectively, with 16 bases between them. The germline V gene encodes CDR1 MNHEY and CDR2 SMNVEV (reference sequence). This CDR3 contains 14 residues. CDR3 sequence (DNA): TGTGCCAGCAGACTCCACGGGGGGGGCCAGCCCCAGCATTTT. This gives the protein CASRLHGGGQPQHF.

The genes are TRBV2 and TRBJ2-2; D remains ambiguous. V was cut by 5 bases and J by 1 base, with 2 bases left in between. The V gene's germline CDR1 is SNHLY and CDR2 FYNNEI. CDR3 length: 12 residues. The CDR3: CASSWNTGELFF. DNA of the CDR3: TGTGCCAGCAGTTGGAACACCGGGGAGCTGTTTTTT.

This clone was counted only a few times. J is TRBJ1-6 and V is TRBV2, with D perhaps TRBD1 (5 bases). The CDR3 sequence is 14 residues long. Looked up from germline, CDR1 is SNHLY and CDR2 is FYNNEI. V lost 6 bases to trimming and J lost 9 bases, with 15 bases between them. The CDR3 is CASRREDTPSPLHF. The CDR3 DNA reads TGTGCCAGCAGGAGGGAGGACACACCTTCACCCCTCCACTTT.

The CDR3 here is CASSSDAFQPQHF. CDR3 nucleotides: TGTGCCAGCAGTTCGGATGCTTTTCAGCCCCAGCATTTT. The J gene is TRBJ1-5, the V gene TRBV6-4, with D unclear. CDR1 and CDR2 from the germline V gene are MRHNA and SNTAGT. V was cut by 5 bases and J by 6 bases, with 11 bases left in between. The CDR3 runs to 13 residues.

This chain joins TRBV27 and TRBJ2-3; D not resolved. The germline CDR1 and CDR2 sequences are MNHEY and SMNVEV (reference sequence). The CDR3 sequence is 14 residues long. V lost 2 bases and J 2 bases, leaving 8 bases between the germline ends. The CDR3 loop reads CASSLNVFTDTQYF. The CDR3 nucleotides read TGTGCCAGCAGTTTAAATGTCTTCACAGATACGCAGTATTTT.

This clone has more than one count but fewer than ten. The V call is TRBV7-9, the J call TRBJ1-6; D is undetermined. V lost 0 bases and J lost 8, with 2 bases in between. Germline CDR1 reads SEHNR; CDR2 reads FQNEAQ (reference sequence). The CDR3 is 12 residues long. The CDR3 region is CASSLADSPLHF. CDR3 coding DNA: TGTGCCAGCAGCTTAGCGGATTCACCCCTCCACTTT.

For this clone: The junction and the germline gene differ at one end; a read error may be behind it. The chain carries TRBV6-1 and TRBJ2-7; tentatively, D is TRBD1 or TRBD2 (5 bases each). In germline, CDR1 is MNHNS, CDR2 SASEGT. This CDR3 region has 10 residues. CDR3 amino acids: CASSEVGPVF. In DNA, the CDR3 is TGTGCCAGCAGTGAAGTGGGACCGGTCTTC.

The chain combines TRBV28 with TRBJ1-4; a weak D match, TRBD1 (6 bases). Trimming cost V 4 bases and J 8 bases, with 17 bases left between them. The CDR3 runs to 15 residues. Germline lookup yields CDR1 MDHEN and CDR2 SYDVKM. In DNA form, the CDR3 reads TGTGCCAGCAGTTCGCCCGGCAGGGGCGGGGAAAAACTGTTTTTT. Amino acids: CASSSPGRGGEKLFF. Looking up the rest from reference TRBV28 and TRBJ1-4 gives the full variable domain: DVKVTQSSRYLVKRTGEKVFLECVQDMDHENMFWYRQDPGLGLRLIYFSYDVKMKEKGDIPEGYSVSREKKERFSLILESASTNQTSMYLCASSSPGRGGEKLFFGSGTQLSVL.